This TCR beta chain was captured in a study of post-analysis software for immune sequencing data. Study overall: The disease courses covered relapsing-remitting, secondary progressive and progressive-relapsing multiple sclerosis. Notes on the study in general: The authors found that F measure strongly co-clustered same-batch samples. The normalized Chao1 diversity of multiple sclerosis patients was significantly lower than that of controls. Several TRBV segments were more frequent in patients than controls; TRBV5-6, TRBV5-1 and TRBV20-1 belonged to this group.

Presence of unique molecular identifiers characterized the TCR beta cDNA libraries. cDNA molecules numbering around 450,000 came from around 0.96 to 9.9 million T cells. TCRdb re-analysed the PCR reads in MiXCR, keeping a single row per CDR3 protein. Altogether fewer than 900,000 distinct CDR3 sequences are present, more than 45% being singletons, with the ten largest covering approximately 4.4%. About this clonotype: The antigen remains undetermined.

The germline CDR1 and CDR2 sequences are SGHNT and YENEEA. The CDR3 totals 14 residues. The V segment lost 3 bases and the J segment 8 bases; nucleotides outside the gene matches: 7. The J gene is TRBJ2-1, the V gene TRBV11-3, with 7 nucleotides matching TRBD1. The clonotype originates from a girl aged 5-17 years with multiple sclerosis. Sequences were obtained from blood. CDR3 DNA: TGTGCCAGCAGCTTTCCGCAGGGGGAACATGAGCAGTTCTTC. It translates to CASSFPQGEHEQFF.